The clone carrying this TCR beta chain occurred many times. Its antigen is not identified. This entry comes from a study of CD8+CD57+ T cells in acquired aplastic anemia. About the research overall: The mean DNA yield obtained from sorted CD4+ and CD8+ cells came to 3.2 ug.

Trimming took 5 bases from V and 5 from J; bases not matched to a gene: 7. This CDR3 comprises 15 residues. Germline V lookup: CDR1 LNHDA, CDR2 SQIVND (reference sequence). Sequencing involved patients with CD8+CD57+ cell expansion previously shown by flow cytometry. Severe acquired aplastic anemia was diagnosed in all patients. According to the study, genomic DNA was the template for TCR beta VDJ and CDR3 profiling. TCRdb reprocessed the reads with MiXCR, giving one entry per CDR3 protein. The sample includes some 200,000 distinct CDR3 sequences, around 49% of them seen just once. General study findings and limits: Patients had around 30 CD8+ CDR3 sequences in common with controls (the shared set).

The chain has TRBV19 and TRBJ1-1, with TRBD1 matching 11 bases. The sample consisted of sorted CD4+, CD8+, or CD8+CD57+ T cells (not recorded which) from PBMCs. The clonotype originates from a human donor with aplastic anemia. The CDR3 DNA is TGTGCCAGTAGTTGGACAGGGGGCGCGGGTACTGAAGCTTTCTTT. The encoded protein is CASSWTGGAGTEAFF.